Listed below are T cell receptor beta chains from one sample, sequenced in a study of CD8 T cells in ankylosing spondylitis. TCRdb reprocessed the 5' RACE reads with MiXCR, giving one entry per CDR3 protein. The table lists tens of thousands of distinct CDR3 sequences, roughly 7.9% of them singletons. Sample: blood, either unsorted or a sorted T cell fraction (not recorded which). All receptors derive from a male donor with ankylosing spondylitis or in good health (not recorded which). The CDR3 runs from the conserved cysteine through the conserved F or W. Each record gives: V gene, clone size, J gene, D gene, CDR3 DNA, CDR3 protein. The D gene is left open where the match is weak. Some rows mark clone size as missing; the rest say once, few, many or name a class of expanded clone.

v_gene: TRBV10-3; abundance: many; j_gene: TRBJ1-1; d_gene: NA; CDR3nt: TGTGCCATCAGTGAGGGGATAGAGAACACTGAAGCTTTCTTT; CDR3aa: CAISEGIENTEAFF
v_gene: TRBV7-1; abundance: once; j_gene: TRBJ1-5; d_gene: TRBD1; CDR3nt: TGTGCCAGCACCACAGGGGGGAATCAGTCCCAGCATTTT; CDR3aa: CASTTGGNQSQHF
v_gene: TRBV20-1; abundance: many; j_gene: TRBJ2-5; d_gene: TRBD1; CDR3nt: TGCAGTGCGCCGGGACAGGGGAAAGAGACCCAGTACTTC; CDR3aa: CSAPGQGKETQYF
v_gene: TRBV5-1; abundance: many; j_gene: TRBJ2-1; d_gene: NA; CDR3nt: TGCGCCAGCAGCCGCGGAGGGGGCCGTGACAATGAGCAGTTCTTC; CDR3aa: CASSRGGGRDNEQFF
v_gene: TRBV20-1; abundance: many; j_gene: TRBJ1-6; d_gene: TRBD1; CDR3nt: TGCAGTGCTGGAAACAGGGGGTACCCGTCGGAACCCCTCCACTTT; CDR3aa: CSAGNRGYPSEPLHF
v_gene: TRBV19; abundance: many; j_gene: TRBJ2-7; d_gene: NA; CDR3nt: TGTGCCAGTAGACTAAGGACAGAAAGCTCCTACGAGCAGTACTTC; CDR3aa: CASRLRTESSYEQYF
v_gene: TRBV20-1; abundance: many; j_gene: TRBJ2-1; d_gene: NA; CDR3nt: TGCAGTGCCCCCGACTACGGCAATGAGCAGTTCTTC; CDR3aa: CSAPDYGNEQFF
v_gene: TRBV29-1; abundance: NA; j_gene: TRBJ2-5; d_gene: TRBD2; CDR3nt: TGCAGCGCCCTGGGGGGGTTAATAGAGACCCAGTACTTC; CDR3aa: CSALGGLIETQYF
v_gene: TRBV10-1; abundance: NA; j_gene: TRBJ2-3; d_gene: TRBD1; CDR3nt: TGCGCCAGCAGTGAGACAACAGGGGCCCTCACAGATACGCAGTATTTT; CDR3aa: CASSETTGALTDTQYF
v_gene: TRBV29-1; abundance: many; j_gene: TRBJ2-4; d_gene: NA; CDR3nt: TGCAGCGTTGAACTAGCAAAAAACATTCAGTACTTC; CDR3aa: CSVELAKNIQYF
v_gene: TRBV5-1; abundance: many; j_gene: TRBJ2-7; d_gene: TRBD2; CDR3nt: TGCGCCAGCAGCTTGGGTTTTGGGACTAGCGGATCCTACGAGCAGTACTTC; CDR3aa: CASSLGFGTSGSYEQYF
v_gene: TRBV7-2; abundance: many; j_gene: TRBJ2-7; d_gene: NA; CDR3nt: TGTGCCAGCAGCTACAACGCCGGGCTTGGGGAGCAGTACTTC; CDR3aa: CASSYNAGLGEQYF
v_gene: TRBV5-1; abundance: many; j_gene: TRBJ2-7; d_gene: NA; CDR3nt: TGCGCCAGCAGCTTGATCGGAGCGGAAACTAACGAGCAGTACTTC; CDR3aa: CASSLIGAETNEQYF
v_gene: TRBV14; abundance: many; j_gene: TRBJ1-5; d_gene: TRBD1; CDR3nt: TGTGCCAGCAGCCAAGACCGCGGCCCGACAGGGACCAATCAGCCCCAGCATTTT; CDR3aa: CASSQDRGPTGTNQPQHF
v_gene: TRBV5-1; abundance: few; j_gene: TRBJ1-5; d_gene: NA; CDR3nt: TGCGCCAGCAGCTTGAGCGCGGCGGGAAGCAATCAGCCCCAGCATTTT; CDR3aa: CASSLSAAGSNQPQHF
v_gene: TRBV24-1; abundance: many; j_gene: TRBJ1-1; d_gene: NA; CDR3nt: TGTGCCACCAGTGATTGTGGGTCAAGCTACCCGGACACTGAAGCTTTCTTT; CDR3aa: CATSDCGSSYPDTEAFF
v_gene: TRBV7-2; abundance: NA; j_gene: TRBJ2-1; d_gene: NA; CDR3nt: TGTGCCAGCAGCACAAGGGTCAATGAGCAGTTCTTC; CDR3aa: CASSTRVNEQFF
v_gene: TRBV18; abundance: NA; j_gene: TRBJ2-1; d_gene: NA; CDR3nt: TGTGCCAGCTCACCATTGGAGGTCTATGAGCAGTTCTTC; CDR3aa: CASSPLEVYEQFF
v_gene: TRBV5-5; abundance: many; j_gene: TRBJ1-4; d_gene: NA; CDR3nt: TGTGCCAGCAGCTGGGACCCCGTCGAAAAACTGTTTTTT; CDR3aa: CASSWDPVEKLFF
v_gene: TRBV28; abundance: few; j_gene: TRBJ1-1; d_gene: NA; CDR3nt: TGTGCCACCAGGGGAGGGCCCGGGAACACTGAAGCTTTCTTT; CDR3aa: CATRGGPGNTEAFF
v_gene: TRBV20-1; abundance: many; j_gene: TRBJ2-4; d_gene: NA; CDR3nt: TGCAGTGCTAGAGATCGGCTAGGTTTAGCCAAAAACATTCAGTACTTC; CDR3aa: CSARDRLGLAKNIQYF
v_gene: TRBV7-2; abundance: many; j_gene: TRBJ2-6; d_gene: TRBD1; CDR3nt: TGTGCCAGCAGCCCCGGGACAGGGGGCGGTGGGGCCAACGTCCTGACTTTC; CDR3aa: CASSPGTGGGGANVLTF
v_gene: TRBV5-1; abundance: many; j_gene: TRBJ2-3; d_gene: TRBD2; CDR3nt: TGCGCCAGCAGCCGAACTAGCGGCACCGGCACAGATACGCAGTATTTT; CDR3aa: CASSRTSGTGTDTQYF
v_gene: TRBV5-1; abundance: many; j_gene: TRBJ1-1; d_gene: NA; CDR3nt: TGCGCCAGCAGCTTGGATAGGGGGATTACTGAAGCTTTCTTT; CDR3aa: CASSLDRGITEAFF
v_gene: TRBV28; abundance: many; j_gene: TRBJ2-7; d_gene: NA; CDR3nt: TGTGCCAGCAGTTTGGTTTCGGTTAGCTACGAGCAGTACTTC; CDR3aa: CASSLVSVSYEQYF
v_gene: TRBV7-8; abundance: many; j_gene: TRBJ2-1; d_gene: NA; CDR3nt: TGTGCCAGCAGCCCCTTACTAGCAGGGTACGATGAGCAGTTCTTC; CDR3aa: CASSPLLAGYDEQFF
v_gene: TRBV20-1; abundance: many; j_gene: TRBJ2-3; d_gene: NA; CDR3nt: TGCAGTGCCCCGAGGACTTCGGATACGCAGTATTTT; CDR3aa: CSAPRTSDTQYF
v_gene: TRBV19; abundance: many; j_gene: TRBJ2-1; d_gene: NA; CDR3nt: TGTGCCAGTGGTCTGGGGCAGGGTAGGAAGGATGAGCAGTTCTTC; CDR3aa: CASGLGQGRKDEQFF
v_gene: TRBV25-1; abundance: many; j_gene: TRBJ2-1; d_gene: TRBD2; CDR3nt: TGTGCCAGCAGTGAATCCCGGACTAGCGGGAGTTCGGATGAGCAGTTCTTC; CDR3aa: CASSESRTSGSSDEQFF
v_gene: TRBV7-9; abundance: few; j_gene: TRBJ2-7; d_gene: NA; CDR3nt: TGTGCCAGCAGCTTAGTGGAAAGCTCCTACGAGCAGTACTTC; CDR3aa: CASSLVESSYEQYF
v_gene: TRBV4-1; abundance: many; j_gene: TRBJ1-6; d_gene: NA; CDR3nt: TGCGCCAGCAGCCTTACGGGGGATAATTCACCCCTCCACTTT; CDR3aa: CASSLTGDNSPLHF
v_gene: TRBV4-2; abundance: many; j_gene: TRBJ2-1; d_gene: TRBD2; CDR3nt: TGTGCCAGCAGTGGGGGGCGACTAGCGGGAGGCAATGAGCAGTTCTTC; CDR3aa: CASSGGRLAGGNEQFF
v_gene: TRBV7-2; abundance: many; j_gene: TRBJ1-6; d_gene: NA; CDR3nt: TGTGCCAGCAGCGGGGCGGTTGGGTCACCCCTCCACTTT; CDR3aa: CASSGAVGSPLHF
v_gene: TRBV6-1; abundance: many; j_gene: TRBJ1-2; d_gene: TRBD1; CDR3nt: TGTGCCAGCAGTCCGTACAGGGGGGCGCGAGGCTACACCTTC; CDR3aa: CASSPYRGARGYTF
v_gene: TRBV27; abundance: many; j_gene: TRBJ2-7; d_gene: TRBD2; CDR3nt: TGTGCCAGCAGTTTATTCCCCCCGGGAAGCGGGAGTTCCTACGAGCAGTACTTC; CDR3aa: CASSLFPPGSGSSYEQYF
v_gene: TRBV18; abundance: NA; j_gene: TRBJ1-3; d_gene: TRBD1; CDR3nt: TGTGCCAGCTCACCCGGACAGGGGGCTGGAAACACCATATATTTT; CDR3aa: CASSPGQGAGNTIYF
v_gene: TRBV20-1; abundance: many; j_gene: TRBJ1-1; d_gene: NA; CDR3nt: TGCAGTGCTAGTGGGGACCCGGGGACTGAAGCTTTCTTT; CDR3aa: CSASGDPGTEAFF
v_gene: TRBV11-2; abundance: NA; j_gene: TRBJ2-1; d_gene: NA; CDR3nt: TGTGCCAGCAGCTCGGTGGAGGGGGCTAACAATGAGCAGTTCTTC; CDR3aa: CASSSVEGANNEQFF
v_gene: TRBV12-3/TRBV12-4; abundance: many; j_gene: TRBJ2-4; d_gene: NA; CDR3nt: TGTGCCAGCAGGGAAGGAAGTGTGGACATTCAGTACTTC; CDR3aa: CASREGSVDIQYF
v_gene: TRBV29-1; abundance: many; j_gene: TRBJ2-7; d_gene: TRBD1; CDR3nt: TGCAGCGTTGAAGATCGGAAACAGGGGATCGACGAGCAGTACTTC; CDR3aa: CSVEDRKQGIDEQYF
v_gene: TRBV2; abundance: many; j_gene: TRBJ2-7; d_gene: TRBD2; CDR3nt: TGTGCCAGTACTAGCGGGAGCTACGAGCAGTACTTC; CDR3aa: CASTSGSYEQYF
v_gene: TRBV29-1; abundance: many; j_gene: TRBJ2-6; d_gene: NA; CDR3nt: TGCAGCGCCGCTGCCCAGGGAATAACTGGGGCCAACGTCCTGACTTTC; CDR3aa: CSAAAQGITGANVLTF
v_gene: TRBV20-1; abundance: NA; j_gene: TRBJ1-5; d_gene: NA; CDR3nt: TGCTGTGCTAGGCCAACTCCCCGGGCTATGGAGGGAAATCAGCCCCAGCATTTT; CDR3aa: CCARPTPRAMEGNQPQHF
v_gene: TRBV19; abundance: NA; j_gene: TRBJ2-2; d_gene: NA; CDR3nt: TGTGCCAGTAGCTCTCAAGTAGGGTCCGGGGAGCTGTTTTTT; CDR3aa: CASSSQVGSGELFF
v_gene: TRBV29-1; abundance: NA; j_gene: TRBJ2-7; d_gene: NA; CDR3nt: TGCAGCGTTGAGACCGAGGGGACCTACGAGCAGTACTTC; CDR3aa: CSVETEGTYEQYF
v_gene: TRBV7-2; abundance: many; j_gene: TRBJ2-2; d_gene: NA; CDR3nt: TGTGCCAGCAGCCAGGGTTCTGGGCCAGGCACCGGGGAGCTGTTTTTT; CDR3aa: CASSQGSGPGTGELFF
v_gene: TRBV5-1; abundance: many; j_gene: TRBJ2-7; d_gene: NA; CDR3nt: TGCGCCAGCAGCTTGGGGCCGGGGACCTCCTACGAGCAGTACTTC; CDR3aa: CASSLGPGTSYEQYF
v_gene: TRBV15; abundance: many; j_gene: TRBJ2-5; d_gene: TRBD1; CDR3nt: TGTGCCACCAGCAGAGATCTCGACAGGGGGATAGGAGAGACCCAGTACTTC; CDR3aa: CATSRDLDRGIGETQYF
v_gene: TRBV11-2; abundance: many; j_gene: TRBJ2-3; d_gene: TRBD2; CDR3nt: TGTGCCAGCAGCTTAGGCATAGCGGGGACCACAGATACGCAGTATTTT; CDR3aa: CASSLGIAGTTDTQYF
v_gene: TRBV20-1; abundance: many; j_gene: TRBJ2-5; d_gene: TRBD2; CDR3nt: TGCAGTGCCGTCCAATTTCCACTAGCGGGGGATGGAACGGTCCTACAAGAGACCCAGTACTTC; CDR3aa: CSAVQFPLAGDGTVLQETQYF
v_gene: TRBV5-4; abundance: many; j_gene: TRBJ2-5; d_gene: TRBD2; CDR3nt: TGTGCCAGCAGCCTAAAGACTAGCGGGAGGGCCCGCGTAGAGACCCAGTACTTC; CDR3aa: CASSLKTSGRARVETQYF
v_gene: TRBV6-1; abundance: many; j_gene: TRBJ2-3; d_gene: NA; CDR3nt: TGTGCCAGCAACCTGCCTGGGAGTAGGAGGACAGATACGCAGTATTTT; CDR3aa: CASNLPGSRRTDTQYF
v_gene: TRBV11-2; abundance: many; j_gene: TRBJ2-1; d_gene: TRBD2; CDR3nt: TGTGCCAGCACTGGACCGGGACTAGCGGTAAATGAGCAGTTCTTC; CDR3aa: CASTGPGLAVNEQFF